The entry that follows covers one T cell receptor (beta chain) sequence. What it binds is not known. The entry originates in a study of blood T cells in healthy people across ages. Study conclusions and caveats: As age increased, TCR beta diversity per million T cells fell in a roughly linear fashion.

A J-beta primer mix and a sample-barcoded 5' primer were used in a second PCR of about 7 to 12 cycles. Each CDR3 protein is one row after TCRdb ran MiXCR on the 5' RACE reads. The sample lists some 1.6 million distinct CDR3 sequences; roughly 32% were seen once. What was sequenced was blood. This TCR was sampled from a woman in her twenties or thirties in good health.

The CDR3 sequence is CASSFEAYEQYF. CDR3 nucleotide sequence: TGCGCCAGCAGCTTTGAGGCTTACGAGCAGTACTTC. The V call is TRBV5-1, the J call TRBJ2-7; D gene ambiguous. V lost 2 bases and J lost 4, with 7 bases in between. The germline V gene encodes CDR1 SGHRS and CDR2 YFSETQ. The CDR3 is made up of 12 amino acids. Filled out from reference TRBV5-1 and TRBJ2-7, the complete variable domain reads KAGVTQTPRYLIKTRGQQVTLSCSPISGHRSVSWYQQTPGQGLQFLFEYFSETQRNKGNFPGRFSGRQFSNSRSEMNVSTLELGDSALYLCASSFEAYEQYFGPGTRLTVT.